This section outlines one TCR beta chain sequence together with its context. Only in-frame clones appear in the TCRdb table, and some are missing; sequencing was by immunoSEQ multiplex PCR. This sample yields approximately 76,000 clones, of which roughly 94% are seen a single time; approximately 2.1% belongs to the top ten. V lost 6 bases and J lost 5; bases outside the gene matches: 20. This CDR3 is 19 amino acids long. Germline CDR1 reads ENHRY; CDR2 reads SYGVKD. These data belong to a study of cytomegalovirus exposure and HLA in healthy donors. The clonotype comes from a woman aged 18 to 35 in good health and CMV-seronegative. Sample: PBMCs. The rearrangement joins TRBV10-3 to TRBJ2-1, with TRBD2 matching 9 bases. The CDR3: CAISPKEGLAGHQNNEQFF. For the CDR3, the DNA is TGTGCCATCAGCCCAAAGGAGGGTCTAGCGGGGCACCAAAACAATGAGCAGTTCTTC.